This passage covers 30 T cell receptor beta chains from one sample sequenced in a study of CD8 T cells in Susac syndrome. The RNA, roughly 0.45 to 1 ug, was put through reverse transcription using random hexamers. TCRdb processed the immunoSEQ multiplex PCR reads anew with MiXCR; each CDR3 protein has one entry. The sample includes roughly 130,000 distinct CDR3 sequences, 94% of them seen just once. The sequenced sample was CD4+ T cells from PBMCs. The source of these receptors is a human donor with multiple sclerosis.

The J gene is TRBJ2-3, the V gene TRBV2; 7 bases line up with TRBD2. Trimming removed 0 bases from V and 0 bases from J; junction bases left unmatched: 0. This CDR3 comprises 15 residues. The V gene's germline CDR1 is SNHLY and CDR2 FYNNEI. In DNA, the CDR3 is TGTGCCAGCAGTGAAGCGGGGGGGAGCACAGATACGCAGTATTTT. Translating gives CASSEAGGSTDTQYF.

The V call is TRBV7-2, the J call TRBJ1-5, with D maybe TRBD1 (6 bases). Germline values: CDR1 SGHTA, CDR2 FQGNSA. The CDR3 runs 14 residues. The ends were cut back, 3 bases at V and 6 bases at J, with 12 bases in the middle. The CDR3 here is CASSLVQGSQPQHF. For the CDR3, the DNA is TGTGCCAGCAGCTTGGTACAGGGATCTCAGCCCCAGCATTTT.

V and J are TRBV2 and TRBJ1-2, with unresolved D. Germline lookup yields CDR1 SNHLY and CDR2 FYNNEI. This CDR3 spans 14 amino acids. The V gene lost 4 bases and the J gene lost 4 bases, with 13 bases spanning the gap. CDR3 residues: CASSGSLFGYGYTF. The CDR3 coding sequence is TGTGCCAGCAGTGGCAGCCTCTTTGGCTATGGCTACACCTTC.

There are a few counts of this clonotype. V gene TRBV7-2 combines with J gene TRBJ2-5, with D unclear. Germline CDR1 SGHTA, CDR2 FQGNSA. The CDR3 is made up of 11 amino acids. Trimming removed 5 bases from V and 3 bases from J, with 4 bases in between. CDR3 coding DNA: TGTGCCAGCAGCCGTGAAGAGACCCAGTACTTC. Translation: CASSREETQYF. The entire variable domain, with the rest obtained from reference TRBV7-2 and TRBJ2-5, is as follows: GAGVSQSPSNKVTEKGKDVELRCDPISGHTALYWYRQSLGQGLEFLIYFQGNSAPDKSGLPSDRFSAERTGGSVSTLTIQRTQQEDSAVYLCASSREETQYFGPGTRLLVL.

The chain has TRBV4-3 and TRBJ2-5, with D unresolved. The V end lost 2 bases, the J end lost 2 bases, and 6 bases lay between the germline ends. Germline V lookup: CDR1 LGHNA, CDR2 YSLEER. The CDR3 extends over 13 amino acids. The CDR3, as DNA: TGCGCCAGCAGCCAAAGGTTACAAGAGACCCAGTACTTC. It specifies CASSQRLQETQYF.

The V and J genes are TRBV15 and TRBJ2-5; either TRBD1 or TRBD2 may fit D (5 bases each). The V gene's germline CDR1 is LNHNV and CDR2 YYDKDF (reference sequence). The CDR3 has 16 amino acids. The V and J ends lost 3 bases and 2 bases respectively, with 16 bases between them. CDR3 region: CATSSVPGPRQETQYF. In DNA, the CDR3 is TGTGCCACCAGCAGCGTCCCGGGACCGAGACAAGAGACCCAGTACTTC.

J is TRBJ2-7 and V is TRBV27; 10 bases fit TRBD2. Germline V gene sequence: CDR1 MNHEY, CDR2 SMNVEV (reference sequence). CDR3 length: 14 residues. J gave up 3 bases and V 5 bases, and 4 bases lay outside the gene matches. The CDR3: CASSPSGRNYEQYF. CDR3 nucleotides: TGTGCCAGCAGTCCTAGCGGGAGAAACTACGAGCAGTACTTC.

V gene TRBV13 combines with J gene TRBJ1-2; D gene ambiguous. V was shortened by 0 bases and J by 5 bases, with 10 bases between the two germline ends. This CDR3 contains 14 residues. Germline CDR1 and CDR2: PRHDT and FYEKMQ (reference sequence). CDR3 loop: CASSLGVQRYGYTF. CDR3 DNA sequence: TGTGCCAGCAGCTTAGGGGTACAGAGGTATGGCTACACCTTC.

The chain couples TRBV6-1 to TRBJ1-5; no definite D call. The CDR3 covers 14 residues. V was pared by 2 bases and J by 4 bases, with 9 bases between. The germline V gene encodes CDR1 MNHNS and CDR2 SASEGT. DNA for the CDR3: TGTGCCAGCAGTGAATGGTCCAGGAATCAGCCCCAGCATTTT. It yields the protein CASSEWSRNQPQHF.

The chain recombines TRBV27 with TRBJ2-1, with D perhaps assigned TRBD1 or TRBD2 (5 bases each). CDR3 length: 17 amino acids. The V end was cut by 5 bases, the J end by 2 bases, with 19 bases between. Germline V lookup: CDR1 MNHEY, CDR2 SMNVEV (reference sequence). As DNA, the CDR3 is TGTGCCAGCAGTCCCCTGGCCCGGGACGGCACCTACAATGAGCAGTTCTTC. This translates into CASSPLARDGTYNEQFF.

The chain links TRBV3-1 to TRBJ1-2; possible D gene TRBD1, 5 bases. V was trimmed by 4 bases and J by 5 bases, leaving 17 bases between them. CDR3 length equals 15 residues. Germline CDR1 reads LGHDT; CDR2 reads YNNKEL (reference sequence). The CDR3 sequence is CASSRLQGLGYGYTF. CDR3 nucleotides: TGTGCCAGCAGCCGGCTCCAGGGCCTCGGGTATGGCTACACCTTC.

This clonotype has just one count. The rearrangement links TRBV18 to TRBJ2-7; D not certain. The CDR3 consists of 15 residues. CDR1 and CDR2 from the germline V gene are KGHSH and LQKENI. Trimming took off 1 base at V and 6 bases at J, with 16 bases between the two ends. The CDR3 loop reads CASSPQGPQVGEQYF. CDR3 nucleotides: TGTGCCAGCTCACCACAAGGACCCCAGGTGGGCGAGCAGTACTTC.

The gene calls are TRBV27 and TRBJ1-5, with D unclear. The CDR3 runs 13 residues. From germline, CDR1 is MNHEY and CDR2 SMNVEV (reference sequence). Between the trimmed V and J ends, which lost 3 bases and 7 bases, there was a span of 10 bases. CDR3 sequence: CASSFGGSQPQHF. The DNA of the CDR3 is TGTGCCAGCAGTTTCGGAGGCTCCCAGCCCCAGCATTTT.

The chain combines TRBV7-9 with TRBJ2-2; 8 bases line up with TRBD1. From germline, CDR1 is SEHNR and CDR2 FQNEAQ (reference sequence). Trimming at V came to 5 bases and at J to 4 bases, leaving 6 bases not matched to a gene. The CDR3 spans 15 residues. The CDR3 sequence is CASSGTGHSTGELFF. CDR3 nucleotide sequence: TGTGCCAGCAGCGGGACAGGCCATAGCACCGGGGAGCTGTTTTTT.

V is TRBV27 and J is TRBJ2-5, with 7 bases matching TRBD1. The germline gives CDR1 MNHEY, CDR2 SMNVEV (reference sequence). The CDR3 extends over 15 amino acids. Trimming removed 5 bases from V and 1 base from J; junction bases left unmatched: 7. The CDR3 DNA is TGTGCCAGCAGTAATGACAGGGTCGGCCAAGAGACCCAGTACTTC. Protein sequence: CASSNDRVGQETQYF.

The V gene is TRBV6-2 or TRBV6-3, the J gene TRBJ2-3; D gene uncertain. The CDR3 has 13 residues. Germline V gene sequence: CDR1 MNHEY, CDR2 SVGEGT. V shed 8 bases and J shed 0 bases, with 9 bases lying between them. The DNA of the CDR3 is TGTGCCAGCCGGCACTCTAGCACAGATACGCAGTATTTT. Its protein is CASRHSSTDTQYF.

J is TRBJ2-7 and V is TRBV12-3 or TRBV12-4; 7 nucleotides line up with TRBD2. The J segment lost 1 base and the V segment lost 5 bases, leaving 11 bases of the junction unmatched. CDR3 size: 16 residues. The CDR3 nucleotides are TGTGCCAGCAGTCCCTCCCGCAGGGAGGGGTCCTACGAGCAGTACTTC. Its protein product is CASSPSRREGSYEQYF.

The CDR3 DNA reads as TGTGCCAGCAGCCCCGAGGGAGCGGGACAGTTCTTC. Translated: CASSPEGAGQFF. The V and J genes are TRBV9 and TRBJ2-1, with 7 bases fitting TRBD2. V trimming: 4 bases; J trimming: 13 bases; junction bases outside the gene matches: 8. Germline values: CDR1 SGDLS, CDR2 YYNGEE. The CDR3 totals 12 residues.

The J gene is TRBJ1-4, the V gene TRBV9; no definite D call. Germline V gene sequence: CDR1 SGDLS, CDR2 YYNGEE. The CDR3 has 15 amino acids. Trimming pared 3 bases from V and 8 bases from J, leaving 17 bases between. The CDR3 sequence: CASSANSAVGEKLFF. Here the CDR3 DNA reads TGTGCCAGCAGCGCGAACAGTGCGGTAGGGGAAAAACTGTTTTTT.

This clonotype was found a few times. J is TRBJ2-7 and V is TRBV7-9, with D possibly being TRBD2 (5 bases). Per germline, CDR1 SEHNR and CDR2 FQNEAQ (reference sequence). The CDR3 loop spans 12 amino acids. V shed 8 bases and J shed 3 bases, with 11 bases lying between them. This CDR3 reads CASSRGGYEQYF. The CDR3 nucleotides read TGTGCCAGCTCCCGTGGAGGCTACGAGCAGTACTTC.

The chain joins TRBV23-1 to TRBJ1-5; TRBD1 matches at 10 bases. TRBV23-1 is an open reading frame whose function is uncertain. V was pared by 8 bases and J by 1 base, with 14 bases of the junction left unmatched. The CDR3 totals 18 residues. DNA of the CDR3: TGCGCCAGCTTCATCCGAAGTCCGGGACAGGGGAGCAATCAGCCCCAGCATTTT. Its translation: CASFIRSPGQGSNQPQHF.

The rearrangement joins TRBV20-1 to TRBJ2-6; D not resolved. CDR3 length equals 15 residues. Per the germline V gene, CDR1 is DFQATT and CDR2 is SNEGSKA (reference sequence). The V end lost 1 base, the J end lost 4 bases, and 11 bases lay between the germline ends. DNA for the CDR3: TGCAGTGCTAGAGTCCCCGCGGAGGGGGCCAACGTCCTGACTTTC. Its translation is CSARVPAEGANVLTF.

This chain links TRBV27 with TRBJ1-1; 8 bases are shared with TRBD1. CDR1 and CDR2 (germline): MNHEY, SMNVEV (reference sequence). The CDR3 is 16 amino acids. Trimming at V came to 3 bases and at J to 9 bases, leaving 15 bases not matched to a gene. CDR3 in DNA: TGTGCCAGCAGTTTCGATCGTTTGGACAGGGTTGAAAAAGCTTTCTTT. Its protein product is CASSFDRLDRVEKAFF.

The chain has TRBV5-1 and TRBJ1-2; D possibly corresponds to TRBD1 (6 bases). The CDR3 runs 14 residues. CDR1 and CDR2 (germline): SGHRS, YFSETQ. Trimming left V 1 base short and J 4 bases short, with 11 bases between. CDR3 in DNA: TGCGCCAGCAGCTTGAACAGGGTGGGCTATGGCTACACCTTC. Translated, it gives CASSLNRVGYGYTF.

This rearrangement joins TRBV25-1 to TRBJ1-2; possibly TRBD1 for D (5 bases). Trimming shortened V by 6 bases and J by 2 bases, and 10 bases separated the two germline ends. Germline CDR1 MGHDK, CDR2 SYGVNS. This CDR3 has 13 residues. CDR3 sequence (DNA): TGTGCCAGCAGAGGGGAGGAGAACTATGGCTACACCTTC. This gives the protein CASRGEENYGYTF.

This chain connects TRBV20-1 to TRBJ2-1; TRBD2 is a possible D gene (6 bases). The CDR3 is 13 amino acids. Germline CDR1 reads DFQATT; CDR2 reads SNEGSKA (reference sequence). The CDR3 nucleotides are TGCAGCGCCGATCCGGGACTTGGGAATGAGCAGTTCTTC. This translates into CSADPGLGNEQFF.

V gene TRBV6-2 or TRBV6-3 combines with J gene TRBJ2-1; TRBD2 might be the D (5 bases). V dropped 5 bases and J dropped 7 bases, with 12 bases sitting between them. This CDR3 is built from 13 residues. CDR1 and CDR2 (germline): MNHEY, SVGEGT. The CDR3: CASSGRTRNEQFF. In nucleotides, the CDR3 is TGTGCCAGCAGTGGAAGAACTAGGAATGAGCAGTTCTTC.

The chain has TRBV10-3 and TRBJ1-1; D uncertain. Germline CDR1 reads ENHRY; CDR2 reads SYGVKD. V dropped 5 bases and J dropped 3 bases, with 13 bases sitting between them. This CDR3 comprises 14 residues. In DNA, the CDR3 is TGTGCCATCAGTCGTGCAATCGGGGACACTGAAGCTTTCTTT. Translation gives CAISRAIGDTEAFF.

The rearrangement uses TRBV27 and TRBJ2-7, with D unresolved. V lost 6 bases and J lost 2, with 11 bases in between. CDR3 length: 13 residues. Germline V gives CDR1 MNHEY, CDR2 SMNVEV (reference sequence). The CDR3 DNA sequence: TGTGCCAGCAGGCGGACCGTTACCTACGAGCAGTACTTC. Its translation: CASRRTVTYEQYF.

The rearrangement joins TRBV5-1 to TRBJ2-4; D not resolved. V was trimmed by 0 bases and J by 0 bases, leaving 16 bases between them. This CDR3 spans 18 amino acids. CDR1 SGHRS and CDR2 YFSETQ come from the germline V gene. CDR3 sequence reads: CASSLAMGSTLAKNIQYF. As DNA, the CDR3 is TGCGCCAGCAGCTTGGCCATGGGTAGCACCTTAGCCAAAAACATTCAGTACTTC.